This TCR beta chain derives from a study of blood T cell repertoires in COVID-19. On the study more broadly: Acute-phase and convalescent COVID-19 samples originated in the United States, Italy and Spain. PBMCs, B-cell-depleted T cells, or T cells were the source of the cDNA or gDNA that made up the material.

In the original workflow: Amplification of reference gene primers was used by the study to estimate nucleated cell counts. Data came from immunoSEQ multiplex PCR; TCRdb stores just in-frame clones and leaves some out. Clone size and the V and J calls come from that table; the DNA yielded D and trimming. This table has roughly 200,000 clones, around 84% appearing once. This clone was seen only a few times. Germline-derived CDR1 and CDR2 are MDHEN and SYDVKM. Trimming removed 10 bases at V and 6 bases at J, with 25 bases between. The CDR3 spans 16 residues. The rearrangement joins TRBV28 to TRBJ2-1; a possible D gene is TRBD2 (6 bases). The sequence came from a woman over 75 with acute or convalescent COVID-19. Sequencing was carried out using peripheral blood. CDR3 residues: CATTGLGLIGGNEQFF. The CDR3 DNA reads TGTGCCACCACGGGACTGGGACTTATCGGGGGCAATGAGCAGTTCTTC.